The 3 T cell receptor beta chains reported below all come from one sample, sequenced in a study of blood T cell repertoires in COVID-19. The data were produced by immunoSEQ multiplex PCR, yet TCRdb's version contains in-frame clones alone and is incomplete. The sample carries approximately 120,000 clones, approximately 80% recorded once. Source material: peripheral blood. The receptors were sampled from a woman of 80 years or more with active or convalescent COVID-19.

The gene calls are TRBV3-1 (or the pseudogene TRBV3-2) and TRBJ2-7; D is ambiguous. CDR1 and CDR2 from the germline V gene are LGHDT and YNNKEL (reference sequence). Trimming removed 1 base at V and 3 bases at J, with 13 bases between. This CDR3 has 15 residues. The CDR3 nucleotides read TGTGCCAGCAGCCAAGGAGTTAGTCCCATCTACGAGCAGTACTTC. Translated, it gives CASSQGVSPIYEQYF.

This rearrangement joins TRBV28 to TRBJ2-5; D perhaps matches TRBD2 (6 bases). The V and J ends lost 6 bases and 4 bases respectively, with 12 bases between them. CDR1 is MDHEN, CDR2 SYDVKM, per germline. CDR3 length equals 13 residues. The CDR3 bases are TGTGCCAGCAGGGGGGGACCGGGAGAGACCCAGTACTTC. The encoded protein is CASRGGPGETQYF. Complete variable domain (other parts from reference TRBV28 and TRBJ2-5): DVKVTQSSRYLVKRTGEKVFLECVQDMDHENMFWYRQDPGLGLRLIYFSYDVKMKEKGDIPEGYSVSREKKERFSLILESASTNQTSMYLCASRGGPGETQYFGPGTRLLVL.

The chain uses TRBV24-1 and TRBJ1-2, with a tentative D call TRBD1 (6 bases). Germline lookup yields CDR1 KGHDR and CDR2 SFDVKD. This CDR3 is built from 12 residues. V shed 6 bases and J shed 8 bases, with 12 bases lying between them. CDR3 bases: TGTGCCACCAGTTCAGGGGCCGGGGGCTACACCTTC. It specifies CATSSGAGGYTF.